One sample yielded the 15 T cell receptor beta chains listed below, sequenced in a study of CD8 T cells in Susac syndrome. Random hexamers served to reverse transcribe roughly 0.5 to 1 ug RNA. TCRdb itself ran the immunoSEQ multiplex PCR reads through MiXCR, one entry per CDR3 protein. The data hold around 160,000 distinct CDR3 sequences, with around 94% observed a single time. Specimen: CD4+ T cells from PBMCs. These receptors were obtained from a human donor in good health.

The chain carries TRBV15 and TRBJ2-5; the match to TRBD2 covers 9 bases. Germline V gene data show CDR1 as LNHNV and CDR2 as YYDKDF (reference sequence). With V trimmed by 5 bases and J by 3 bases, 13 bases remained unmatched. This CDR3 is 17 amino acids long. The CDR3 region has the DNA TGTGCCACCAGCTCCCGACTAGCGGTGGGTGGTAAAGAGACCCAGTACTTC. Translating gives CATSSRLAVGGKETQYF. The whole variable domain, remainder taken from reference TRBV15 and TRBJ2-5, is DAMVIQNPRYQVTQFGKPVTLSCSQTLNHNVMYWYQQKSSQAPKLLFHYYDKDFNNEADTPDNFQSRRPNTSFCFLDIRSPGLGDTAMYLCATSSRLAVGGKETQYFGPGTRLLVL.

The J gene is TRBJ2-5, the V gene TRBV29-1; TRBD2 matches at 7 bases. Losses at the gene ends were 7 bases for V and 1 base for J; bases not matched to a gene: 3. This CDR3 contains 12 residues. Germline CDR1 and CDR2: SQVTM and ANQGSEA. The CDR3 sequence: CSGWTSQETQYF. The CDR3 nucleotides read TGCAGCGGGTGGACTAGCCAAGAGACCCAGTACTTC.

The V and J genes are TRBV20-1 and TRBJ1-5, with TRBD1 as a possible D gene (5 bases). There are 15 residues in the CDR3. Germline CDR1 and CDR2: DFQATT and SNEGSKA (reference sequence). V dropped 0 bases and J dropped 1 base, with 10 bases sitting between them. CDR3 region: CSARDPAGSNQPQHF. The CDR3 DNA sequence: TGCAGTGCTAGAGATCCGGCAGGGAGCAATCAGCCCCAGCATTTT.

This chain connects TRBV15 to TRBJ1-5; D uncertain. Trimming stripped 2 bases from V and 2 bases from J, with 1 base between. This CDR3 comprises 12 residues. Germline V gives CDR1 LNHNV, CDR2 YYDKDF (reference sequence). The CDR3 DNA is TGTGCCACCAGCAGACGCAATCAGCCCCAGCATTTT. Translating it yields CATSRRNQPQHF.

The CDR3 bases are TGTGCCAGCAGCGTAGCTGTGACTAATGAAAAACTGTTTTTT. Translation gives CASSVAVTNEKLFF. The rearrangement links TRBV9 to TRBJ1-4; D unresolved. The CDR3 is 14 residues long. V lost 0 bases and J lost 2, with 5 bases in between. CDR1 and CDR2 from the germline V gene are SGDLS and YYNGEE.

The chain couples TRBV3-1 to TRBJ2-5; D possibly corresponds to TRBD1 (5 bases). V lost 3 bases to trimming and J lost 10 bases, with 12 bases between them. Per the germline V gene, CDR1 is LGHDT and CDR2 is YNNKEL (reference sequence). The CDR3 length is 12 residues. The CDR3 sequence: CASSQERQHQYF. The CDR3 coding sequence is TGTGCCAGCAGCCAGGAAAGACAGCACCAGTACTTC.

This chain uses TRBV7-3 with TRBJ2-6; a possible D gene is TRBD1 (5 bases). The CDR3 totals 15 residues. V was clipped by 5 bases and J by 1 base, with 9 bases between them. From germline, CDR1 is SGHTA and CDR2 FQGTGA. CDR3 in amino acids: CASSQQASGANVLTF. CDR3 DNA: TGTGCCAGCAGCCAACAGGCGTCTGGGGCCAACGTCCTGACTTTC. The full variable domain, in which reference TRBV7-3 and TRBJ2-6 provide the parts outside the CDR3, is GAGVSQTPSNKVTEKGKYVELRCDPISGHTALYWYRQSLGQGPEFLIYFQGTGAADDSGLPNDRFFAVRPEGSVSTLKIQRTERGDSAVYLCASSQQASGANVLTFGAGSRLTVL.

This chain uses TRBV28 with TRBJ1-2; 7 bases line up with TRBD1. Germline V CDR1 and CDR2: MDHEN, SYDVKM. The CDR3 consists of 13 residues. Trimming took 6 bases from V and 7 from J; bases not matched to a gene: 8. The CDR3 DNA reads TGTGCCAGCAGAGTGACAGGGAGTAGTGGCTACACCTTC. Its protein is CASRVTGSSGYTF.

The chain recombines TRBV6-2 or TRBV6-3 with TRBJ1-5; 9 bases agree with TRBD1. V trimming: 5 bases; J trimming: 3 bases; junction bases outside the gene matches: 5. This CDR3 is 15 amino acids long. In germline, CDR1 is MNHEY, CDR2 SVGEGT. The CDR3 is CASSHTGGPNQPQHF. The CDR3 DNA follows: TGTGCCAGCAGTCACACAGGGGGCCCCAATCAGCCCCAGCATTTT.

DNA of the CDR3: TGTGCCAGCAGAGCCGCTAGCCCCCAAGAGACCCAGTACTTC. Translation: CASRAASPQETQYF. This chain uses TRBV2 with TRBJ2-5; a possible D gene is TRBD2 (5 bases). This CDR3 is built from 14 residues. Germline V gene sequence: CDR1 SNHLY, CDR2 FYNNEI. V lost 6 bases to trimming and J lost 1 base, with 12 bases between them.

The chain combines TRBV7-2 with TRBJ2-3, with 11 bases fitting TRBD2. Looked up from germline, CDR1 is SGHTA and CDR2 is FQGNSA. V dropped 5 bases and J dropped 9; count of bases not matched to a gene: 10. There are 15 residues in the CDR3. CDR3 sequence (DNA): TGTGCCAGCAGCATGGAGACTAGCGGGACACGGACGCAGTATTTT. Amino acids: CASSMETSGTRTQYF.

The chain uses TRBV6-2 or TRBV6-3 and TRBJ2-1; a possible D gene is TRBD2 (6 bases). The CDR3 is 13 amino acids. The germline V gene has CDR1 MNHEY and CDR2 SVGEGT. The ends were cut back, 2 bases at V and 4 bases at J, with 6 bases in the middle. This CDR3 reads CASSYAGYNEQFF. Here the CDR3 DNA reads TGTGCCAGCAGTTACGCGGGGTACAATGAGCAGTTCTTC.

CDR3 DNA: TGCAGCGCTTTGGGACTAGCTGGCACCTACGAGCAGTACTTC. It encodes CSALGLAGTYEQYF. The chain uses TRBV29-1 and TRBJ2-7; TRBD2 aligns across 9 bases. V trimming: 7 bases; J trimming: 2 bases; junction bases outside the gene matches: 9. The CDR3 loop spans 14 amino acids. Per germline, CDR1 SQVTM and CDR2 ANQGSEA.

This clonotype was found once. V is TRBV6-2 or TRBV6-3 and J is TRBJ2-7; possible D gene TRBD2, 6 bases. The CDR3 runs 15 residues. V shed 4 bases and J shed 0 bases, with 13 bases lying between them. CDR1 is MNHEY, CDR2 SVGEGT, per germline. The CDR3 DNA reads TGTGCCAGCAGTTCTCTAGCGTCCAGCTCCTACGAGCAGTACTTC. As protein: CASSSLASSSYEQYF.

The rearrangement joins TRBV19 to TRBJ2-7; 7 bases align to TRBD2. After removal of 1 base from V and 12 bases from J, the junction contained 6 bases not matched to a gene. The V gene's germline CDR1 is LNHDA and CDR2 SQIVND (reference sequence). This CDR3 comprises 12 residues. The CDR3 here is CASSIAGGRAYF. CDR3 sequence (DNA): TGTGCCAGTAGTATAGCGGGAGGACGGGCGTACTTC. Full variable domain (outside the CDR3, taken from reference TRBV19 and TRBJ2-7): DGGITQSPKYLFRKEGQNVTLSCEQNLNHDAMYWYRQDPGQGLRLIYYSQIVNDFQKGDIAEGYSVSREKKESFPLTVTSAQKNPTAFYLCASSIAGGRAYFGPGTRLTVT.